This is a list of T cell receptor beta chains from one sample in a study of cytomegalovirus exposure and HLA in healthy donors. Profiling relied on immunoSEQ multiplex PCR, and the TCRdb table lists in-frame clones only, not all of them. The sample lists under 200,000 clones; 79% were seen once. The sample consisted of PBMCs. All receptors come from a woman aged 35 to 49 in good health and CMV-seronegative. Each CDR3 is given with its conserved first and last residue. D genes are given only for firm matches.

>TRBV11-2|TRBJ2-7|TRBD1
CASSSTGTVSYEQYF
>TRBV7-9|TRBJ1-1|TRBD1
CASSRQGENTEAFF
>TRBV29-1|TRBJ2-3|TRBD2
CSVSQREERTDTQYF
>TRBV29-1|TRBJ1-2|TRBD1
CSVDTGGYGYTF
>TRBV28|TRBJ1-6|TRBD1
CASSYGQVGSSYNSPLHF
>TRBV7-9|TRBJ1-5|TRBD1
CASSSTGFQPQHF
>TRBV5-1|TRBJ2-7|TRBD1
CASSLDQGATYEQYF
>TRBV2|TRBJ1-5|NA
CASTVKNLYSNQPQHF
>TRBV27|TRBJ2-3|NA
CASSLGLFTDTQYF
>TRBV28|TRBJ1-5|NA
CASSSRDLSNQPQHF
>TRBV5-1|TRBJ2-5|NA
CASSFDSTQETQYF
>TRBV19|TRBJ2-2|NA
CASSSSANTGELFF
>TRBV29-1|TRBJ2-3|NA
CSVAQRNTDTQYF
>TRBV6-6|TRBJ1-5|NA
CASSYSGAVSNQPQHF
>TRBV5-6|TRBJ1-5|NA
CASSLSGEGNQPQHF
>TRBV9|TRBJ2-7|NA
CASSVGVLAYHEQYF
>TRBV19|TRBJ2-5|NA
CASSQQAVHGETQYF
>TRBV7-2|TRBJ1-1|NA
CASSLAQASNTEAFF
>TRBV29-1|TRBJ1-3|TRBD1
CSVETGAGNTIYF
>TRBV6-6|TRBJ1-2|NA
CASSFQAGYTF
>TRBV9|TRBJ2-1|NA
CASSGRGASSYNEQFF
>TRBV7-2|TRBJ2-7|TRBD2
CASSLDSSGRINEQYF
>TRBV5-1|TRBJ2-7|NA
CASRDNSGEQYF
>TRBV30|TRBJ1-2|TRBD1
CAWGNPGQGIYGYTF
>TRBV5-1|TRBJ2-3|TRBD2
CASSSSSGRGTDTQYF
>TRBV4-3|TRBJ2-1|NA
CASSQDRGVGEQFF
>TRBV2|TRBJ1-5|NA
CASSEVGLSNQPQHF
>TRBV4-1|TRBJ2-1|TRBD1
CASSQVSSTGSSYNEQFF
>TRBV6-1|TRBJ2-2|NA
CASHSLGGGTGELFF
>TRBV27|TRBJ2-3|NA
CASSSRADEYADTQYF
>TRBV5-6|TRBJ2-2|NA
CASSLDSGLINTGELFF
>TRBV4-1|TRBJ1-5|TRBD1
CASSHADRGGNQPQHF
>TRBV30|TRBJ1-5|NA
CAWSVTYNQPQHF
>TRBV5-1|TRBJ1-2|NA
CASSWGTGGRVRGYTF
>TRBV7-2|TRBJ2-7|TRBD1
CASSSDRQGNRYEQYF
>TRBV7-8|TRBJ2-1|NA
CASKKGDEQFF
>TRBV18|TRBJ1-3|NA
CASRTGRSGNTIYF
>TRBV30|TRBJ2-5|NA
CAWSRGSPQETQYF
>TRBV11-2|TRBJ2-7|TRBD2
CASSALGLANSYEQYF
>TRBV29-1|TRBJ1-1|TRBD1
CSVEGTGGMGLRVITEAFF
>TRBV11-2|TRBJ1-2|TRBD1
CASSLGQGAGYTF
>TRBV19|TRBJ1-5|NA
CAISAGLSQPQHF
>TRBV27|TRBJ2-5|TRBD1
CASSFQGTGRVPQYF
>TRBV11-2|TRBJ2-2|NA
CASSSYSSRTGELFF
>TRBV19|TRBJ1-4|NA
CASSTARVLNEKLFF
>TRBV9|TRBJ2-1|TRBD1
CASSASKTGGNEQFF
>TRBV7-9|TRBJ2-1|NA
CASSPDPGNEQFF
>TRBV19|TRBJ1-2|TRBD1
CASTPGTGTGLYGYTF
>TRBV4-2|TRBJ2-1|TRBD2
CARALADGSSYNEQFF
>TRBV7-2|TRBJ1-2|TRBD1
CASSFSLQGIYGYTF
>TRBV6-1|TRBJ2-5|TRBD2
CASSPLAGGQETQYF
>TRBV19|TRBJ1-5|NA
CASSISDSNQPQHF
>TRBV14|TRBJ2-2|NA
CASSQDQVRPNTGELFF